This TCR beta chain was captured in a study of T cell repertoires in cytomegalovirus infection. Background on the study: Public signatures in TCR beta pointed to CMV infection and matching HLA type.

TCRdb recomputed calls from the reads with MiXCR, one row per CDR3 protein. The table includes around 210,000 distinct CDR3 sequences, 6.5% detected once. CDR3 length: 13 residues. Germline CDR1 ENHRY, CDR2 SYGVKD. V was pared by 4 bases and J by 1 base, with 7 bases between. Study-level findings and limits: Totalled public TCR beta family frequency picked out people who carried CMV plus the relevant HLA. HLA-C-restricted CMV-specific TCR beta clonotypes were dominant in the ex vivo response.

In this sample, this clonotype turned up many times. Its matching antigen is unknown. This sequence joins TRBV10-3 and TRBJ2-5; no clear D gene. The sequence derives from a human donor in good health (CMV status not recorded). Some clones in this sample may be carry-over from other donors' samples. Source material: PBMCs. In DNA form, the CDR3 reads TGTGCCATCAGTGTCGGGCTCCAAGAGACCCAGTACTTC. Its protein product is CAISVGLQETQYF.